Below are 24 T cell receptor beta chains sequenced from a single sample in a study of blood T cell repertoires in COVID-19. Assay: immunoSEQ multiplex PCR; the TCRdb copy retains only in-frame clones and omits some. The sample lists about 190,000 clones, approximately 90% occurring once. The sample taken for sequencing was peripheral blood. The receptor set was obtained from a middle-aged woman who had recovered from COVID-19.

The chain employs TRBV7-9 and TRBJ2-1, with TRBD2 matching 7 bases. The CDR3 contains 16 residues. With V trimmed by 1 base and J by 5 bases, 8 bases remained unmatched. The germline gives CDR1 SEHNR, CDR2 FQNEAQ (reference sequence). The CDR3 sequence: CASSLGPASGDNEQFF. The CDR3 DNA follows: TGTGCCAGCAGCTTAGGTCCCGCTAGCGGTGACAATGAGCAGTTCTTC.

V gene TRBV5-1 combines with J gene TRBJ2-3; 7 bases line up with TRBD2. CDR1 and CDR2 from the germline V gene are SGHRS and YFSETQ. V trimming: 0 bases; J trimming: 0 bases; junction bases outside the gene matches: 7. The length of the CDR3 is 17 residues. The DNA of the CDR3 is TGCGCCAGCAGCTTGGCCCCTAGCGGACCTAGCACAGATACGCAGTATTTT. Its protein product is CASSLAPSGPSTDTQYF.

This rearrangement joins TRBV4-2 to TRBJ2-4; TRBD2 aligns across 16 bases. Germline loops: CDR1 LGHNA, CDR2 YNFKEQ. The length of the CDR3 is 19 residues. Losses at the gene ends were 0 bases for V and 6 bases for J; bases not matched to a gene: 8. CDR3 residues: CASSQEPGTSGRAGNIQYF. The CDR3 coding sequence is TGTGCCAGCAGCCAAGAACCCGGGACTAGCGGGAGGGCTGGAAACATTCAGTACTTC.

This clone has more than one count but fewer than ten. This chain connects TRBV29-1 to TRBJ1-1, with D possibly matching TRBD1 (5 bases). This CDR3 is 13 amino acids long. Trimming stripped 4 bases from V and 3 bases from J, with 12 bases between. CDR1 and CDR2 (germline): SQVTM, ANQGSEA. The CDR3 DNA reads as TGCAGCGTTGTAGGGGCAGGCCACACTGAAGCTTTCTTT. It encodes CSVVGAGHTEAFF.

The rearrangement links TRBV6-2 or TRBV6-3 to TRBJ2-7; the match to TRBD1 covers 10 bases. Germline assignment: CDR1 MNHEY and CDR2 SVGEGT. Unmatched junction bases numbered 9, after V lost 5 bases and J lost 5 bases. This CDR3 contains 15 residues. This CDR3 reads CASSSRTGGKDEQYF. The CDR3 DNA follows: TGTGCCAGCAGTAGCCGGACAGGGGGTAAGGACGAGCAGTACTTC.

The chain links TRBV19 to TRBJ1-2; D uncertain. The CDR3 consists of 14 residues. Germline lookup yields CDR1 LNHDA and CDR2 SQIVND (reference sequence). V lost 8 bases, J lost 4 bases, and 17 bases lay in between. In nucleotides, the CDR3 is TGTGCCAGTGCCGGGCTCCGGGGAATCTATGGCTACACCTTC. Its protein product is CASAGLRGIYGYTF.

The V gene is TRBV15, the J gene TRBJ2-5; 9 positions agree with TRBD2. Germline V gene data show CDR1 as LNHNV and CDR2 as YYDKDF (reference sequence). The CDR3 runs to 17 residues. V dropped 3 bases and J dropped 3; count of bases not matched to a gene: 11. The CDR3 DNA is TGTGCCACCAGCAGGCTGGGGCTAGCGGGGTCCAAAGAGACCCAGTACTTC. It yields the protein CATSRLGLAGSKETQYF.

The rearrangement joins TRBV12-3 or TRBV12-4 to TRBJ1-6; perhaps TRBD1 as D (6 bases). Trimming pared 6 bases from V and 10 bases from J, leaving 13 bases between. This CDR3 has 13 amino acids. CDR3 in DNA: TGTGCCAGCAGGACTAGCGGGGGCTCACCCCTCCACTTT. It translates to CASRTSGGSPLHF.

V gene TRBV30 combines with J gene TRBJ2-1; the D gene is possibly TRBD1 (5 bases). Germline CDR1 is GTSNPN and CDR2 is SVGIG (reference sequence). V dropped 0 bases and J dropped 4 bases, with 7 bases sitting between them. This CDR3 contains 13 residues. CDR3 loop: CAWSVGAYNEQFF. CDR3 nucleotides: TGTGCCTGGAGTGTAGGGGCGTACAATGAGCAGTTCTTC.

V and J are TRBV18 and TRBJ1-5; 8 nucleotides align to TRBD1. The CDR3 runs to 15 residues. V trimming: 0 bases; J trimming: 7 bases; junction bases outside the gene matches: 5. Germline values: CDR1 KGHSH, CDR2 LQKENI. Written as DNA, the CDR3 is TGTGCCAGCTCACCACCGACAGGGGCTCGGCAGCCCCAGCATTTT. Translated, it gives CASSPPTGARQPQHF.

The chain combines TRBV12-5 with TRBJ2-1; 15 nucleotides align to TRBD2. The V segment lost 0 bases and the J segment 0 bases; nucleotides outside the gene matches: 6. The CDR3 has 20 amino acids. The V gene's germline CDR1 is LGHNT and CDR2 FRNRAP. The CDR3 sequence is CASGLVGLAGGVSSYNEQFF. The CDR3 coding sequence is TGTGCTAGTGGTTTGGTTGGACTAGCGGGAGGGGTGAGCTCCTACAATGAGCAGTTCTTC.

The chain joins TRBV3-1 (or the pseudogene TRBV3-2) to TRBJ2-7, with 10 bases identical to TRBD2. The CDR3 has 15 amino acids. Germline CDR1 is LGHDT and CDR2 is YNNKEL (reference sequence). Losses at the gene ends were 4 bases for V and 2 bases for J; bases not matched to a gene: 5. The CDR3 here is CASSLSLAGTYEQYF. The CDR3 nucleotides read TGTGCCAGCAGCCTATCACTAGCGGGAACCTACGAGCAGTACTTC.

The chain joins TRBV4-1 to TRBJ2-3; 11 nucleotides line up with TRBD2. This CDR3 region has 18 residues. Germline CDR1 is MGHRA and CDR2 is YSYEKL. Germline trimming cut 3 bases from V and 5 bases from J; bases unmatched to any gene: 13. The DNA for the CDR3 is TGCGCCAGCAGCCAGGTAGCGGGAGGGCCTACTGGATTAGATACGCAGTATTTT. As protein: CASSQVAGGPTGLDTQYF.

The chain combines TRBV19 with TRBJ1-6, with TRBD1 identical over 10 bases. The CDR3 totals 15 residues. CDR1 and CDR2 from the germline V gene are LNHDA and SQIVND (reference sequence). The junction had 8 bases not matched to a gene; V was cut back by 8 bases and J by 7 bases. The chain's CDR3 is CASATDRGGNSPLHF. DNA for the CDR3: TGTGCCAGTGCCACGGACAGGGGGGGAAATTCACCCCTCCACTTT.

V usage is TRBV5-1 and J usage is TRBJ2-3; D perhaps matches TRBD2 (5 bases). Germline lookup yields CDR1 SGHRS and CDR2 YFSETQ. The V gene lost 1 base and the J gene lost 2 bases, with 14 bases spanning the gap. The CDR3 is made up of 16 amino acids. CDR3 DNA: TGCGCCAGCAGCTTGTCCGTCGGACTTAACACAGATACGCAGTATTTT. Its translation: CASSLSVGLNTDTQYF.

The chain combines TRBV7-2 with TRBJ2-2, with D possibly matching TRBD1 (5 bases). Deletions cut 1 base from V and 7 bases from J, with 10 bases between. This CDR3 region has 14 residues. Germline CDR1 SGHTA, CDR2 FQGNSA. CDR3 nucleotides: TGTGCCAGCAGCTTAGAGGGGTCCAGCGGGGAGCTGTTTTTT. As protein: CASSLEGSSGELFF.

The chain joins TRBV6-5 to TRBJ2-1, with 9 bases identical to TRBD2. There are 15 residues in the CDR3. With V trimmed by 6 bases and J by 2 bases, 5 bases remained unmatched. Germline CDR1 and CDR2: MNHEY and SVGAGI. This chain's CDR3 is CASRRRTSAYNEQFF. The CDR3 bases are TGTGCCAGCAGGAGGAGGACTAGCGCCTACAATGAGCAGTTCTTC.

This chain uses TRBV21-1 with TRBJ2-1; the DNA was not compared with TRBD2, the D call given in the table. TRBV21-1 is given as a pseudogene. CDR3 length: 18 residues. For the CDR3, the DNA is TGTGCCAGCAGCACGATCGCGGGAGGGCCCCCCACCTACAATGAGCAGTTCTTC. It translates to CASSTIAGGPPTYNEQFF.

The chain combines TRBV5-8 with TRBJ2-5, with TRBD2 matching over 13 bases. Germline values: CDR1 SGHTS, CDR2 YDEGEE. V dropped 4 bases and J dropped 5; count of bases not matched to a gene: 8. The CDR3 runs 16 residues. CDR3 region: CASSLGLAGDFETQYF. In DNA form, the CDR3 reads TGTGCCAGCAGCCTTGGACTAGCGGGAGATTTTGAGACCCAGTACTTC.

This chain joins TRBV30 and TRBJ2-1, with a possible D match to TRBD1 (5 bases). CDR1 is GTSNPN and CDR2 is SVGIG in the germline V gene (reference sequence). V gave up 1 base and J gave up 7 bases, with 11 bases separating them. This CDR3 contains 13 residues. CDR3 nucleotide sequence: TGTGCCTGGAGTGGCGACAGTCGGAATGAGCAGTTCTTC. It yields the protein CAWSGDSRNEQFF. Full variable domain (outside the CDR3, taken from reference TRBV30 and TRBJ2-1): SQTIHQWPATLVQPVGSPLSLECTVEGTSNPNLYWYRQAAGRGLQLLFYSVGIGQISSEVPQNLSASRPQDRQFILSSKKLLLSDSGFYLCAWSGDSRNEQFFGPGTRLTVL.

The V and J genes are TRBV5-1 and TRBJ2-5; TRBD2 matches 7 bases. Per the germline V gene, CDR1 is SGHRS and CDR2 is YFSETQ. This CDR3 is 13 amino acids long. The V segment lost 2 bases and the J segment 5 bases; nucleotides outside the gene matches: 3. The CDR3, as DNA: TGCGCCAGCAGCTTTGTGGGAGGGGAGACCCAGTACTTC. Its translation: CASSFVGGETQYF. The entire variable domain, with the rest obtained from reference TRBV5-1 and TRBJ2-5, is as follows: KAGVTQTPRYLIKTRGQQVTLSCSPISGHRSVSWYQQTPGQGLQFLFEYFSETQRNKGNFPGRFSGRQFSNSRSEMNVSTLELGDSALYLCASSFVGGETQYFGPGTRLLVL.

V gene TRBV6-5 combines with J gene TRBJ2-3, with 7 bases lining up with TRBD2. There are 13 residues in the CDR3. Germline lookup yields CDR1 MNHEY and CDR2 SVGAGI. The junction had 3 bases not matched to a gene; V was cut back by 6 bases and J by 3 bases. The DNA of the CDR3 is TGTGCCAGCAGGGCTAGCGGTACAGATACGCAGTATTTT. It codes for CASRASGTDTQYF.

This chain uses TRBV15 with TRBJ1-1; D remains ambiguous. This CDR3 contains 14 residues. V lost 1 base to trimming and J lost 4 bases, with 10 bases between them. The germline gives CDR1 LNHNV, CDR2 YYDKDF (reference sequence). The CDR3 bases are TGTGCCACCAGCAGAGGGTCAGGTTCCACTGAAGCTTTCTTT. Encoded protein: CATSRGSGSTEAFF.

The chain has TRBV5-4 and TRBJ2-5, with TRBD1 matching 9 bases. This CDR3 contains 14 residues. CDR1 is SGHNT and CDR2 is YYREEE in the germline V gene (reference sequence). Trimming took 4 bases from V and 6 from J; bases not matched to a gene: 7. The CDR3 loop is CASSVGQGVKTQYF. The CDR3 DNA reads as TGTGCCAGCAGCGTGGGACAGGGTGTAAAGACCCAGTACTTC.